This TCR beta chain was sequenced in a study of cytomegalovirus exposure and HLA in healthy donors. CDR1 and CDR2 (germline): SGHRS, YFSETQ. CDR3 size: 17 residues. With V trimmed by 4 bases and J by 5 bases, 8 bases remained unmatched. Profiled with immunoSEQ multiplex PCR; TCRdb holds only in-frame clones, not every one. This sample yields 200,000 to 250,000 clones, of which roughly 91% are seen a single time; roughly 2% belongs to the top ten. Separate from the roughly 720-subject first cohort was the approximately 110-subject validation cohort, to which the donors belonged. The sequence derives from a woman between 18 and 29 years old in good health and CMV-seropositive. Material: PBMCs. This chain links TRBV5-1 with TRBJ2-5, with 16 bases matching TRBD2. The CDR3 sequence is CASSEGTSGRVVETQYF. In DNA form, the CDR3 reads TGCGCCAGCAGCGAGGGGACTAGCGGGAGGGTGGTGGAGACCCAGTACTTC.